This T cell receptor beta chain was recorded in a study of blood T cell repertoires in COVID-19. CDR1 and CDR2 (germline): MNHEY, SVGEGT. The V end was cut by 2 bases, the J end by 8 bases, with 4 bases between. This CDR3 is built from 11 residues. In the original processing: Reference gene primer amplification gave estimated nucleated cell counts. The protocol was immunoSEQ multiplex PCR, while the TCRdb copy is restricted to in-frame clones and leaves out a portion. V, J and clone size derive from that table, while D and trimming were established from the DNA sequence. Here the sample spans some 170,000 clones, 65% to 85% being singletons.

The chain couples TRBV6-2 or TRBV6-3 to TRBJ1-5; D remains ambiguous. Sequencing was performed on PBMCs or T cells enriched from blood (not recorded which). This clonotype was obtained from a man aged 35 to 55 who had recovered from COVID-19. CDR3 nucleotide sequence: TGTGCCAGCAGTTACGGAGAGCCCCAGCATTTT. This sequence encodes CASSYGEPQHF.